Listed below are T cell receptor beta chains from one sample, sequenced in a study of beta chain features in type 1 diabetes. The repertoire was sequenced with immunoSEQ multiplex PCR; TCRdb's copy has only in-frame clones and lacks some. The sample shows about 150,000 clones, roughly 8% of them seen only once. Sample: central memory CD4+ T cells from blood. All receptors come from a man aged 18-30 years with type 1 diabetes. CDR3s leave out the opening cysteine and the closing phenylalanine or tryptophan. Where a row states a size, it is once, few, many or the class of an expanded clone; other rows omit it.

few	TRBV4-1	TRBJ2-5	ASSQQSTSGRETQY
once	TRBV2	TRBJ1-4	ASAGQFGEKLF
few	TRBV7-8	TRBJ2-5	ASSPRVGVGETQY
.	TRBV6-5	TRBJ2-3	ASSYSREPPDTQY
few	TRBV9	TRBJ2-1	ASSRAGNEQF
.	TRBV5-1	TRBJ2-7	ASSLAGTVEQY
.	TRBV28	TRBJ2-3	ASMTLGDLDTQY
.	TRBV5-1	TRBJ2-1	ASSVLGTSDEQF
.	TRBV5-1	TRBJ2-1	ASSLETSGSFNEQF
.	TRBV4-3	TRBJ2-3	ASSQDQGSGGIDTQY